In this sample, the clone carrying this TCR beta chain turned up many times. Its antigen remains unidentified. The sample belongs to a study of human T cells and chemical hapten exposure. Study summary: Small differences in pooled library volume mainly drove the variation in TCR yields per sample.

Documented time point: healthy volunteer bleed at 6 weeks. Sequencing started from total RNA isolated from unfractionated whole blood. Library construction involved attaching unique molecular identifiers to individual cDNA molecules, which allowed quantitative, reproducible TCR counting. TCRdb reanalysed the RACE reads using MiXCR and keeps one entry per CDR3 protein. The sample shows tens of thousands of distinct CDR3 sequences, about 5.5% of them seen only once. Germline lookup yields CDR1 MDHEN and CDR2 SYDVKM. J lost 0 bases, V lost 6 bases, and 5 bases had no gene match. The CDR3 spans 14 residues. General study findings and limits: Sensitization with DPC brought no change to TCRs above 1 in 1000 in frequency.

The receptor was derived from a human donor in good health. Some clones in this sample may be carry-over from other donors' samples. The chain combines TRBV28 with TRBJ2-7; TRBD1 agrees at 7 bases. The sample comprised whole blood. This chain's CDR3 is CASSTGTVSYEQYF. The CDR3 DNA reads as TGTGCCAGCAGCACCGGGACAGTCTCCTACGAGCAGTACTTC.